This T cell receptor beta chain was retrieved from a study of siplizumab effects on memory and regulatory T cells. Study-level results: Naive T cells looked more diverse than memory cells, and they looked like major contributors to the alloresponse.

Germline loops: CDR1 MNHNY, CDR2 SVGAGI (reference sequence). Trimming took 2 bases from V and 5 from J, leaving 18 bases between them. The CDR3 length is 16 residues. Clones were read by immunoSEQ multiplex PCR, and TCRdb kept only the in-frame ones, dropping some. Altogether over 70,000 clones are present, 95% being singletons, with the ten largest covering roughly 20%. Worth noting for this clone: Its antigen is currently unknown.

V gene TRBV6-6 combines with J gene TRBJ2-5; weak D call: TRBD1 (6 bases). This clonotype originated in a human donor in good health. Sequenced input: CD8+ T cells sorted from blood. The CDR3 nucleotides read TGTGCCAGCAGTTACGGGAAGGACAGCCCGAGGGAGACCCAGTACTTC. It codes for CASSYGKDSPRETQYF.